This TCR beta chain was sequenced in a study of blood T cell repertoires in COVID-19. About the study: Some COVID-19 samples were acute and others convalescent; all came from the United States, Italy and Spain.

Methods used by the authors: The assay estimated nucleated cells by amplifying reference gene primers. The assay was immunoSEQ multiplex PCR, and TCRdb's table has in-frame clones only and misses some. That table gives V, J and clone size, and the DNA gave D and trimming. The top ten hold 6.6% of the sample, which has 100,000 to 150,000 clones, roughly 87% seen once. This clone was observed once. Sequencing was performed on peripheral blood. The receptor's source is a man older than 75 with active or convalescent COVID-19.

In DNA form, the CDR3 reads TGTGCCAGCAGCTTAGGTGGGACAGGTTATTCTGGGGCCAACGTCCTGACTTTC. Protein product: CASSLGGTGYSGANVLTF. V gene TRBV7-9 combines with J gene TRBJ2-6, with 8 bases matching TRBD1. Germline CDR1 reads SEHNR; CDR2 reads FQNEAQ (reference sequence). The junction had 6 bases not matched to a gene; V was cut back by 1 base and J by 1 base. The CDR3 runs to 18 residues.